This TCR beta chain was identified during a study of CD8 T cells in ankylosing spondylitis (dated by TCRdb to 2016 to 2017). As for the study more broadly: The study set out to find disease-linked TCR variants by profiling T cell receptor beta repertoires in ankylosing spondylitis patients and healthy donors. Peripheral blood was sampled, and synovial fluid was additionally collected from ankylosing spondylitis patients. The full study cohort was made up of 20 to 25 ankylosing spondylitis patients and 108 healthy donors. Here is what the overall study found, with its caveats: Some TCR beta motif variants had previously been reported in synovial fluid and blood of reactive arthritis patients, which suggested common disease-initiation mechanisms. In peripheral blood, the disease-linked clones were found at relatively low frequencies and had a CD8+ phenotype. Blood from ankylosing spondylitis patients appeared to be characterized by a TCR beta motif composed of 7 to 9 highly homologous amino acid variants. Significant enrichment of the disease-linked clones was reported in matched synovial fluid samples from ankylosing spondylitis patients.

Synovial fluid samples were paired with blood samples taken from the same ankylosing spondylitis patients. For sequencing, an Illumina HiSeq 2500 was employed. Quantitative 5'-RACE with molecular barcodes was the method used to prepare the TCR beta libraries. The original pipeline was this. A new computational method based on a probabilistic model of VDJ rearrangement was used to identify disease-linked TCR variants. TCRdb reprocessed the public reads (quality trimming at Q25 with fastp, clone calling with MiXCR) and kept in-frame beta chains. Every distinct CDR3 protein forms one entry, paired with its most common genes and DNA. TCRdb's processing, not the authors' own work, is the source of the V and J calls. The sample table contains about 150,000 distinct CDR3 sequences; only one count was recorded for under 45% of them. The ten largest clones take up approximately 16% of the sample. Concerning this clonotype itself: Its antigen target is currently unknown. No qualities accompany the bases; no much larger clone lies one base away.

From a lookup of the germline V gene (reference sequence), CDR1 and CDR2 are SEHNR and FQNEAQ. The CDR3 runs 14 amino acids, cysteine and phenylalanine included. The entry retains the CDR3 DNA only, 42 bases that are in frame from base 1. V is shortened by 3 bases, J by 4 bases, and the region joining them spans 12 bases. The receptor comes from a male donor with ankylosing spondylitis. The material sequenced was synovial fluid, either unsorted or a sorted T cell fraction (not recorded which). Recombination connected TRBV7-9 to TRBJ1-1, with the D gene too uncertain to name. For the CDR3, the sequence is CASSFAYGVTEAFF. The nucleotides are TGTGCCAGCAGCTTTGCTTATGGAGTCACTGAAGCTTTCTTT. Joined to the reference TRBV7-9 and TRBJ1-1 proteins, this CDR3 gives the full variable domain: DTGVSQNPRHKITKRGQNVTFRCDPISEHNRLYWYRQTLGQGPEFLTYFQNEAQLEKSRLLSDRFSAERPKGSFSTLEIQRTEQGDSAMYLCASSFAYGVTEAFFGQGTRLTVV.